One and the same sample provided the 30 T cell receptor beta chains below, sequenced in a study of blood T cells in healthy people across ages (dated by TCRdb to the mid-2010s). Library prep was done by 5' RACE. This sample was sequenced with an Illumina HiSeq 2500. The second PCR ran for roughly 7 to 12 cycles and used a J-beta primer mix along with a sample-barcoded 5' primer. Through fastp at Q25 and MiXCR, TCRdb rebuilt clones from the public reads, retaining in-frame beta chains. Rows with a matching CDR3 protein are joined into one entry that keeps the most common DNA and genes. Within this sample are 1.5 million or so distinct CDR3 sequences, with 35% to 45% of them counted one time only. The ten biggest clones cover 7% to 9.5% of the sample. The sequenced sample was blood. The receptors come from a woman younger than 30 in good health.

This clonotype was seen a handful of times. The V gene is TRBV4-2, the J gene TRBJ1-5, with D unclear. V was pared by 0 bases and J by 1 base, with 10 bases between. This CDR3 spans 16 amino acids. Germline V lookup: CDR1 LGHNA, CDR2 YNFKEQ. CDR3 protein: CASSQDSGESNQPQHF. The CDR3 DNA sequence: TGTGCCAGCAGCCAAGATTCCGGGGAGAGCAATCAGCCCCAGCATTTT.

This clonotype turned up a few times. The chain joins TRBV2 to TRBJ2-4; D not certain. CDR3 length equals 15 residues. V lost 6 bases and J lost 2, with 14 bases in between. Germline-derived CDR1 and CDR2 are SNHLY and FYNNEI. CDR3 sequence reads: CASRMNGNTKNIQYF. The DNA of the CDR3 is TGTGCCAGCAGGATGAATGGGAATACCAAAAACATTCAGTACTTC.

CDR3 region: CASSSWEGAGTGELFF. Written as DNA, the CDR3 is TGCGCCAGCAGCTCATGGGAGGGGGCTGGCACCGGGGAGCTGTTTTTT. The genes are TRBV5-1 and TRBJ2-2; D possibly uses TRBD1 or TRBD2 (7 bases each). The germline gives CDR1 SGHRS, CDR2 YFSETQ. Trimming took off 3 bases at V and 4 bases at J, with 16 bases between the two ends. The CDR3 is 16 amino acids.

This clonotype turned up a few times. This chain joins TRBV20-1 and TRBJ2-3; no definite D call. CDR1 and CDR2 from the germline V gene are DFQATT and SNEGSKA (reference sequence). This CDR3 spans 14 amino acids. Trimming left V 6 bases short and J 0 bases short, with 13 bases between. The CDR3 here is CSATKSTSTDTQYF. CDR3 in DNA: TGCAGTGCAACCAAGTCCACTAGCACAGATACGCAGTATTTT.

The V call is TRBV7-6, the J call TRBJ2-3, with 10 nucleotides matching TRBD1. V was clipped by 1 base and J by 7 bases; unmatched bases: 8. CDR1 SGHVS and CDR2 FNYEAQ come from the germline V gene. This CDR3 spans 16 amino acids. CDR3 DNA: TGTGCCAGCAGCTTAGTCGGGACAGGGGAATTGAATACGCAGTATTTT. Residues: CASSLVGTGELNTQYF. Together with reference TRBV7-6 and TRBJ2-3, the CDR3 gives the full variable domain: GAGVSQSPRYKVTKRGQDVALRCDPISGHVSLYWYRQALGQGPEFLTYFNYEAQQDKSGLPNDRFSAERPEGSISTLTIQRTEQRDSAMYRCASSLVGTGELNTQYFGPGTRLTVL.

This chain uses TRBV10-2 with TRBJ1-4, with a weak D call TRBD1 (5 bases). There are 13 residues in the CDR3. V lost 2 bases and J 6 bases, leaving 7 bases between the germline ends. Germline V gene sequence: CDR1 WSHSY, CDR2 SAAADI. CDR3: CASSEQGDEKLFF. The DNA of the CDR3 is TGCGCCAGCAGTGAGCAGGGCGATGAAAAACTGTTTTTT.

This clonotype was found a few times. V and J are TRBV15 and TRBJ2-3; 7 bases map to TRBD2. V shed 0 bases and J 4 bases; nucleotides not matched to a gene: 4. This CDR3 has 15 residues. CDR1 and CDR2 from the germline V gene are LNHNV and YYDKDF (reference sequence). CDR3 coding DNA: TGTGCCACCAGCAGAGAGGGAGGGTTAGCAGATACGCAGTATTTT. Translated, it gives CATSREGGLADTQYF.

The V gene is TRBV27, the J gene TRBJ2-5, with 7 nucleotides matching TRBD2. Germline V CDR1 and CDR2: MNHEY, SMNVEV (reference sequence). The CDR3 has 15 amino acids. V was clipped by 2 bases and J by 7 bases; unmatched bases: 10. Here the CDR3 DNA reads TGTGCCAGCAGTTTAGACACGGGGGGTCAGGGGACCCAGTACTTC. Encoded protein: CASSLDTGGQGTQYF.

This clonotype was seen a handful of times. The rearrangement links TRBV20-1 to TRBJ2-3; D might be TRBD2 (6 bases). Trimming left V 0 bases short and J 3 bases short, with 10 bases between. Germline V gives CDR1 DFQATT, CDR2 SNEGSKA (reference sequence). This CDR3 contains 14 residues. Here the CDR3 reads CSARETGVTDTQYF. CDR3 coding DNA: TGCAGTGCTAGAGAGACGGGAGTGACAGATACGCAGTATTTT.

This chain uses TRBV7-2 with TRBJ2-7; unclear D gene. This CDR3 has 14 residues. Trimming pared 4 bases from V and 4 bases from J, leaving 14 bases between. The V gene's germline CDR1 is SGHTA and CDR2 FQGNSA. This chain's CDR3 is CASSYDPGRYEQYF. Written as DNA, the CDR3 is TGTGCCAGCAGCTACGACCCTGGACGGTACGAGCAGTACTTC. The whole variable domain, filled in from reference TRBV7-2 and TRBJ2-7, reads GAGVSQSPSNKVTEKGKDVELRCDPISGHTALYWYRQSLGQGLEFLIYFQGNSAPDKSGLPSDRFSAERTGGSVSTLTIQRTQQEDSAVYLCASSYDPGRYEQYFGPGTRLTVT.

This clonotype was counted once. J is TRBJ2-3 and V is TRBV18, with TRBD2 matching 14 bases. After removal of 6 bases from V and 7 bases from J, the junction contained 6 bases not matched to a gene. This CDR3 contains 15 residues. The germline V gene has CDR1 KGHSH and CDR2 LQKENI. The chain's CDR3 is CASSPTSGGEYTQYF. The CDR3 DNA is TGTGCCAGCTCGCCGACTAGCGGGGGGGAGTATACGCAGTATTTT.

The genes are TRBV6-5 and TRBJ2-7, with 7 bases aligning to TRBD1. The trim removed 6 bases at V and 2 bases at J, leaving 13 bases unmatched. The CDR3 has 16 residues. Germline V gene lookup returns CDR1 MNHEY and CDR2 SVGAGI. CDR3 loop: CASRRGGGANPYEQYF. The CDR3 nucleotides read TGTGCCAGCAGGCGAGGGGGCGGAGCGAACCCCTACGAGCAGTACTTC.

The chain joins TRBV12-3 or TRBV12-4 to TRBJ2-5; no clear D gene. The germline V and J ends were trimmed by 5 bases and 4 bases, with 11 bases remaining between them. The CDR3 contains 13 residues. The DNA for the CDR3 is TGTGCCAGCAGTCCCCAGGACGGAGAGACCCAGTACTTC. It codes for CASSPQDGETQYF.

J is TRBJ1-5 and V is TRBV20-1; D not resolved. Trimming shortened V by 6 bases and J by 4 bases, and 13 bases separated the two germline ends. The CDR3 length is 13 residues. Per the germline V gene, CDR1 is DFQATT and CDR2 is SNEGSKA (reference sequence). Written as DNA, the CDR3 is TGCAGTGCCGGCCCGAAACCTAATCAGCCCCAGCATTTT. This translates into CSAGPKPNQPQHF.

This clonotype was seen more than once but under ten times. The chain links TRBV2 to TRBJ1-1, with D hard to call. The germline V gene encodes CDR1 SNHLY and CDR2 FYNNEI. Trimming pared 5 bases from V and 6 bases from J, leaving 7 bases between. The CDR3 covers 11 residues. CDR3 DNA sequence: TGTGCCAGCAGTATCAGGCCTGAAGCTTTCTTT. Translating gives CASSIRPEAFF.

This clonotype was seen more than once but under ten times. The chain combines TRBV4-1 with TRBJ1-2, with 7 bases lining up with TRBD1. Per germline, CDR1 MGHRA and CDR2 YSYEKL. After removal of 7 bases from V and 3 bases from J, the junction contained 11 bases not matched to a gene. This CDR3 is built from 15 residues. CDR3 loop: CASIPGEGAYYGYTF. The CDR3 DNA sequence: TGCGCCAGCATCCCCGGGGAGGGGGCCTACTATGGCTACACCTTC.

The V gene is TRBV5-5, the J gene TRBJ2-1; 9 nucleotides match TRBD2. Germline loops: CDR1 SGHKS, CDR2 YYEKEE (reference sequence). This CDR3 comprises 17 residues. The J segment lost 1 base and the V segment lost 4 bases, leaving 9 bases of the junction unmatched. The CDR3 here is CASSPTPLAGSYNEQFF. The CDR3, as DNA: TGTGCCAGCAGCCCAACACCGCTAGCGGGATCCTACAATGAGCAGTTCTTC. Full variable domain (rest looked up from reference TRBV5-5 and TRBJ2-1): DAGVTQSPTHLIKTRGQQVTLRCSPISGHKSVSWYQQVLGQGPQFIFQYYEKEERGRGNFPDRFSARQFPNYSSELNVNALLLGDSALYLCASSPTPLAGSYNEQFFGPGTRLTVL.

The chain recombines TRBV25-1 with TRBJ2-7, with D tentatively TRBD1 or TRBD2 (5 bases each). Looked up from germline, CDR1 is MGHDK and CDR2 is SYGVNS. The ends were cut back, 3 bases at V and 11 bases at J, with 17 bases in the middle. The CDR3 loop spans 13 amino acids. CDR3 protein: CASSDGTDTREYF. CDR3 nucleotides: TGTGCCAGCAGTGACGGGACCGATACGAGGGAGTACTTC.

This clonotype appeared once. CDR3 coding DNA: TGCAGTGCTAGAGCCCGCCCCCCAAAGAGCGAGACCCAGTACTTC. Translating it yields CSARARPPKSETQYF. The chain couples TRBV20-1 to TRBJ2-7, with unresolved D. The closer fit of TRBJ2-5 to the DNA end suggests the J call may be wrong. The CDR3 has 15 residues. From germline, CDR1 is DFQATT and CDR2 SNEGSKA (reference sequence).

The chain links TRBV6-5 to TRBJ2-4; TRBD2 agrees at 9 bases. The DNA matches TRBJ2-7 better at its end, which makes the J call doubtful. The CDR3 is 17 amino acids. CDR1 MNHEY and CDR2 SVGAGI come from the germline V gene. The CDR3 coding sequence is TGTGCCAGCAGTTACACCCTCCAAGCGGGAGGACCCTACGAGCAGTACTTC. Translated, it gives CASSYTLQAGGPYEQYF.

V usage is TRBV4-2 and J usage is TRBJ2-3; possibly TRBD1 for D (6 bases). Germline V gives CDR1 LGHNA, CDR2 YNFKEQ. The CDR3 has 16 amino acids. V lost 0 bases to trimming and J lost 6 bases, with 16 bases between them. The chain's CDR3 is CASSQDPGRGPDTQYF. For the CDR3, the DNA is TGTGCCAGCAGCCAAGATCCGGGCAGGGGCCCCGATACGCAGTATTTT.

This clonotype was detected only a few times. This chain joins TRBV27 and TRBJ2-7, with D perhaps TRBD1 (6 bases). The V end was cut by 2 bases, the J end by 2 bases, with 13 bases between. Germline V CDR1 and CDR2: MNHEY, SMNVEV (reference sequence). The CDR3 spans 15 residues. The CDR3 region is CASSLTAQGPYEQYF. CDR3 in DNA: TGTGCCAGCAGTTTAACGGCACAGGGCCCCTACGAGCAGTACTTC.

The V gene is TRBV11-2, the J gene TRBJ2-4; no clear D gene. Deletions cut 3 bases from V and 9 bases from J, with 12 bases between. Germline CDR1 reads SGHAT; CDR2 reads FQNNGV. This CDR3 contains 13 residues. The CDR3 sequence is CASSLSPPGIQYF. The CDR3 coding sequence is TGTGCCAGCAGCTTGTCCCCCCCAGGCATTCAGTACTTC.

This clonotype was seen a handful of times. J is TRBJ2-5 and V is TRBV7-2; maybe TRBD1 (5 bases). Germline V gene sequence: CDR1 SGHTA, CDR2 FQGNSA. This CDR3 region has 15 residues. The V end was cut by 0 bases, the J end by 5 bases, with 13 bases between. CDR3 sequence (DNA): TGTGCCAGCAGCTTAGCCGCTCAGGGATCGGAGACCCAGTACTTC. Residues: CASSLAAQGSETQYF.

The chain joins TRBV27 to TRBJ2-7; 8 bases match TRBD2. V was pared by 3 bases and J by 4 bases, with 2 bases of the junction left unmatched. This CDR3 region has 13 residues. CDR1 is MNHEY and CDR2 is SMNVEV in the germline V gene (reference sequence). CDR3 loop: CASSFRGGYEQYF. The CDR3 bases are TGTGCCAGCAGTTTTCGGGGGGGGTACGAGCAGTACTTC.

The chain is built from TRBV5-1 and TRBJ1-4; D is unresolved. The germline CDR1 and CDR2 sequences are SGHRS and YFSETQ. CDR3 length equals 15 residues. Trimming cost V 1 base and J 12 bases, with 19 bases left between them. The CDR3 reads CASSLRSRGVDELFF. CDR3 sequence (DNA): TGCGCCAGCAGCTTGAGAAGCCGCGGAGTTGATGAACTGTTTTTT.

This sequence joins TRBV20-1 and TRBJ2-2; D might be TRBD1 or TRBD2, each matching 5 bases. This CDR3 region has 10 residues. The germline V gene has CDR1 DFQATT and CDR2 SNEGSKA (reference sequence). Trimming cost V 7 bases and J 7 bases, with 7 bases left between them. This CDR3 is CSVGDGELFF. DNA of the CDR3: TGCAGTGTGGGGGACGGGGAGCTGTTTTTT.

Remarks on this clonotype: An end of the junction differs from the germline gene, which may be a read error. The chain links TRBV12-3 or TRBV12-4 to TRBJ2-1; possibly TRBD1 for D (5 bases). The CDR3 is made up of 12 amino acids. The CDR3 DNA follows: TGTGTCAGCAGTCCTGGGGCAAATGAGCAGTTCTTC. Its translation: CVSSPGANEQFF.

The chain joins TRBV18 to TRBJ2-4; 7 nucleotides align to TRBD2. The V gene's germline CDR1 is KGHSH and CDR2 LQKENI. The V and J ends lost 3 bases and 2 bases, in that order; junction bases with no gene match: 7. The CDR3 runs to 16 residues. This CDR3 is CASSPQAGTTKNIQYF. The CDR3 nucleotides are TGTGCCAGCTCACCCCAAGCGGGGACCACCAAAAACATTCAGTACTTC.

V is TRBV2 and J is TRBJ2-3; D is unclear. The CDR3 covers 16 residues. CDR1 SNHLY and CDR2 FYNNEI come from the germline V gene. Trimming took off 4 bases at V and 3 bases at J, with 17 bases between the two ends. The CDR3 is CASSGGATMGTDTQYF. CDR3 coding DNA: TGTGCCAGCAGTGGAGGTGCGACAATGGGGACAGATACGCAGTATTTT. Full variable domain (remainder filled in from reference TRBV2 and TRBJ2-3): EPEVTQTPSHQVTQMGQEVILRCVPISNHLYFYWYRQILGQKVEFLVSFYNNEISEKSEIFDDQFSVERPDGSNFTLKIRSTKLEDSAMYFCASSGGATMGTDTQYFGPGTRLTVL.